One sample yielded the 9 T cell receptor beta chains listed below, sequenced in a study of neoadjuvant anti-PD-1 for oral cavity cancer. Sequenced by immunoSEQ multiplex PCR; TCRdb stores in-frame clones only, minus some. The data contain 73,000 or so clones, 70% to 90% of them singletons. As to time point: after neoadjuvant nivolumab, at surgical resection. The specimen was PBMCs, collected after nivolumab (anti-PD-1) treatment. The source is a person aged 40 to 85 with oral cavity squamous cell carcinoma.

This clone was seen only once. As DNA, the CDR3 is TGTGCCAGCAGCTTGGGCTATAATGAAAAACTGTTTTTT. Encoded protein: CASSLGYNEKLFF. The V call is TRBV11-2, the J call TRBJ1-4; unclear D gene. Germline V gene data show CDR1 as SGHAT and CDR2 as FQNNGV. Trimming stripped 3 bases from V and 4 bases from J, with 6 bases between. The CDR3 totals 13 residues.

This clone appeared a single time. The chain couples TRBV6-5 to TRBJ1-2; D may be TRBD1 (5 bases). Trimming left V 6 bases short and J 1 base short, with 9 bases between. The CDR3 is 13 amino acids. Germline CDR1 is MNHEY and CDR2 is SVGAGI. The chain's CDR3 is CASSPGHNYGYTF. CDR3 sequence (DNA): TGTGCCAGCAGCCCTGGACATAACTATGGCTACACCTTC.

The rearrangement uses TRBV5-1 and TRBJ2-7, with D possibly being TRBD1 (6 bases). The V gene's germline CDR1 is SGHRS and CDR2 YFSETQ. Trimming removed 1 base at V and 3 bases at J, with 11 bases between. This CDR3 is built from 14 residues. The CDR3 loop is CASSLSGANYEQYF. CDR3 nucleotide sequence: TGCGCCAGCAGCTTGTCAGGGGCGAACTACGAGCAGTACTTC. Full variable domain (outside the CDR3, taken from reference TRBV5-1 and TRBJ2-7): KAGVTQTPRYLIKTRGQQVTLSCSPISGHRSVSWYQQTPGQGLQFLFEYFSETQRNKGNFPGRFSGRQFSNSRSEMNVSTLELGDSALYLCASSLSGANYEQYFGPGTRLTVT.

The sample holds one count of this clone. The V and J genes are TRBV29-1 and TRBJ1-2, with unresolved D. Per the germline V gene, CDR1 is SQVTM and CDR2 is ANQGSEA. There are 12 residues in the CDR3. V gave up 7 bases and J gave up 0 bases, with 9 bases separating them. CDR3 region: CSGHVANYGYTF. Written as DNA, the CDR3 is TGCAGCGGGCATGTAGCTAACTATGGCTACACCTTC.

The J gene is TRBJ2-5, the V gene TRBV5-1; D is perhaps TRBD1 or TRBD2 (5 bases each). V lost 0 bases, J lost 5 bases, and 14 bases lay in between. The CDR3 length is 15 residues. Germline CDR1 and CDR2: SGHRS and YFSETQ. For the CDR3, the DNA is TGCGCCAGCAGCTTGGGGGGGACCCTGGGGGAGACCCAGTACTTC. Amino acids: CASSLGGTLGETQYF.

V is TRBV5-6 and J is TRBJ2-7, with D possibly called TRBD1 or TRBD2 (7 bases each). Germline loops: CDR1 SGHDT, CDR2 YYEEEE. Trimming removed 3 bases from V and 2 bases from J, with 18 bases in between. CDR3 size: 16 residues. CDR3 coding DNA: TGTGCCAGCAGCTCCCCCAGGGGGGGCAATCCCTACGAGCAGTACTTC. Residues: CASSSPRGGNPYEQYF.

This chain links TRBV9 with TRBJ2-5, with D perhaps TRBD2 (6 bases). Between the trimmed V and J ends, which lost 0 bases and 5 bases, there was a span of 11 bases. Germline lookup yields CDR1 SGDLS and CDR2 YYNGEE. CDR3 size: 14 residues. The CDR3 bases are TGTGCCAGCAGCGTAGGACTAGGAGGGGAGACCCAGTACTTC. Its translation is CASSVGLGGETQYF. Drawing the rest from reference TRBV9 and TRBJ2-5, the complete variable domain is DSGVTQTPKHLITATGQRVTLRCSPRSGDLSVYWYQQSLDQGLQFLIQYYNGEERAKGNILERFSAQQFPDLHSELNLSSLELGDSALYFCASSVGLGGETQYFGPGTRLLVL.

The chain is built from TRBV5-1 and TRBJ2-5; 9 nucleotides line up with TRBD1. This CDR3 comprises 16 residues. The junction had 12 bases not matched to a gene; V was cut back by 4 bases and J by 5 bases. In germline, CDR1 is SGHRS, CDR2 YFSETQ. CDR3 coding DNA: TGCGCCAGCAGCACAGGGACAGGGCCGGGATCGGAGACCCAGTACTTC. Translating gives CASSTGTGPGSETQYF.

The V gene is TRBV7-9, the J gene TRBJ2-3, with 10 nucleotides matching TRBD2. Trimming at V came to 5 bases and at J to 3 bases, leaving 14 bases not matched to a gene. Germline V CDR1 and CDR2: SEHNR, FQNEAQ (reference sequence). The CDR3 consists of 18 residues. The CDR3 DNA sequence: TGTGCCAGCAGCCCAGTCCTAGCGGGAGTGGTCGGAACAGATACGCAGTATTTT. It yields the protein CASSPVLAGVVGTDTQYF.